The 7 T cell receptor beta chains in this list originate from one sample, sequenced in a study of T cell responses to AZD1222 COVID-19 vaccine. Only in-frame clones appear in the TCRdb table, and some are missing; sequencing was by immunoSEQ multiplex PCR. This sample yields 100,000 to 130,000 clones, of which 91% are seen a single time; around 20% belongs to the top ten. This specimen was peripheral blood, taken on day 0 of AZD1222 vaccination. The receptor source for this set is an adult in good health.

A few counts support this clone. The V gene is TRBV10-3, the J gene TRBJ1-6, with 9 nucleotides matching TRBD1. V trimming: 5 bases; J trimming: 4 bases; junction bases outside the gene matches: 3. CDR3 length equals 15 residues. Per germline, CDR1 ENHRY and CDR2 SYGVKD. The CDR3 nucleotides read TGTGCCATCAGTCCGGGACAGGGATATAATTCACCCCTCCACTTT. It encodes CAISPGQGYNSPLHF.

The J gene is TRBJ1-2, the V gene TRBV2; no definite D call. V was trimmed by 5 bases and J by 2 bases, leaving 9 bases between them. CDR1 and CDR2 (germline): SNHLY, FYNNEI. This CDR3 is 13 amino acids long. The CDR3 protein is CASSSDGNYGYTF. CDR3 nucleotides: TGTGCCAGCAGTTCCGACGGAAACTATGGCTACACCTTC.

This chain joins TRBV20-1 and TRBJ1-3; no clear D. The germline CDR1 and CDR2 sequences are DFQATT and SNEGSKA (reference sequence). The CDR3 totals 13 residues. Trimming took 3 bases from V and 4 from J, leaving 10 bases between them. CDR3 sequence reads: CSASFRSGNTIYF. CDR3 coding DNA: TGCAGTGCTAGTTTTAGGTCAGGAAACACCATATATTTT.

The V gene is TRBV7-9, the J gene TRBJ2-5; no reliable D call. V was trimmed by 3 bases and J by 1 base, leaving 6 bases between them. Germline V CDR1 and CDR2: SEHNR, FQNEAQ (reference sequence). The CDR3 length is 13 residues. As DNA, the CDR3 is TGTGCCAGCAGCTTCGGAGTCCAAGAGACCCAGTACTTC. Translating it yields CASSFGVQETQYF.

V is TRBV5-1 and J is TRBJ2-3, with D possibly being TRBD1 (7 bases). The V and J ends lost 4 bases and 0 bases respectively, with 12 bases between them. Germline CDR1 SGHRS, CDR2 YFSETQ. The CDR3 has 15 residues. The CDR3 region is CASSTQGGSTDTQYF. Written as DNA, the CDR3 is TGCGCCAGCAGCACGCAGGGGGGTAGCACAGATACGCAGTATTTT. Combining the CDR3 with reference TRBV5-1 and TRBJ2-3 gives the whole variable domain KAGVTQTPRYLIKTRGQQVTLSCSPISGHRSVSWYQQTPGQGLQFLFEYFSETQRNKGNFPGRFSGRQFSNSRSEMNVSTLELGDSALYLCASSTQGGSTDTQYFGPGTRLTVL.

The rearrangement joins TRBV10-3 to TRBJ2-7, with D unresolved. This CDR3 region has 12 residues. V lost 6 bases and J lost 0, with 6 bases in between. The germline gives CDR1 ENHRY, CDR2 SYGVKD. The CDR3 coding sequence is TGTGCCATCAGCGGGCCCTCCTACGAGCAGTACTTC. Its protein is CAISGPSYEQYF.

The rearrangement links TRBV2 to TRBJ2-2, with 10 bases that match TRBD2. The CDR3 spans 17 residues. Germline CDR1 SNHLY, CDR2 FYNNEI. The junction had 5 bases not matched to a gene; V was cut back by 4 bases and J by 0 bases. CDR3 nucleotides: TGTGCCAGCAGTGGACCAGCGGGGGGGACGAACACCGGGGAGCTGTTTTTT. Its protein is CASSGPAGGTNTGELFF.